These 29 T cell receptor beta chains were sequenced from one sample in a study of blood T cell repertoires in COVID-19. Using immunoSEQ multiplex PCR, the repertoire was profiled, and TCRdb retains in-frame clones only, with some absent. The data show about 68,000 clones, approximately 88% seen once. The source material was peripheral blood. These receptors were obtained from a man aged 50 to 60 with active COVID-19.

The rearrangement uses TRBV10-3 and TRBJ2-1, with TRBD1 matching over 10 bases. V was clipped by 7 bases and J by 8 bases; unmatched bases: 8. Germline lookup yields CDR1 ENHRY and CDR2 SYGVKD. The CDR3 is made up of 14 amino acids. DNA for the CDR3: TGTGCCATCAAGCCGGGACAGGGGAAGGATGAGCAGTTCTTC. Amino acid sequence: CAIKPGQGKDEQFF.

This chain joins TRBV5-6 and TRBJ2-3; 13 bases are a match to TRBD2. The V and J ends lost 2 bases and 4 bases, in that order; junction bases with no gene match: 1. Germline CDR1 is SGHDT and CDR2 is YYEEEE. The CDR3 consists of 15 residues. The CDR3 sequence is CASSFGLAGADTQYF. In DNA form, the CDR3 reads TGTGCCAGCAGCTTCGGACTAGCGGGGGCAGATACGCAGTATTTT.

The chain joins TRBV19 to TRBJ1-2; a possible D gene is TRBD1 (6 bases). V lost 4 bases to trimming and J lost 8 bases, with 17 bases between them. From germline, CDR1 is LNHDA and CDR2 SQIVND (reference sequence). CDR3 length: 14 amino acids. Here the CDR3 DNA reads TGTGCCAGTAGTAAAGAGGGGGGGTTTGGCGGCTACACCTTC. Translation gives CASSKEGGFGGYTF.

The chain joins TRBV27 to TRBJ1-2, with TRBD1 identical over 9 bases. V was pared by 5 bases and J by 8 bases, with 6 bases of the junction left unmatched. Per germline, CDR1 MNHEY and CDR2 SMNVEV (reference sequence). The CDR3 contains 13 residues. The CDR3 reads CASSVRQGDGYTF. As DNA, the CDR3 is TGTGCCAGCAGTGTGAGACAGGGGGACGGCTACACCTTC.

The rearrangement uses TRBV18 and TRBJ1-5; no clear D. Germline V gives CDR1 KGHSH, CDR2 LQKENI. V gave up 8 bases and J gave up 5 bases, with 13 bases separating them. CDR3 length: 13 amino acids. The chain's CDR3 is CASRGIGDQPQHF. The CDR3 DNA reads as TGTGCCAGCCGCGGGATAGGCGATCAGCCCCAGCATTTT.

The chain links TRBV5-6 to TRBJ2-4, with 9 bases fitting TRBD2. Germline CDR1 and CDR2: SGHDT and YYEEEE. The CDR3 contains 15 residues. The trim removed 4 bases at V and 8 bases at J, leaving 10 bases unmatched. DNA of the CDR3: TGTGCCAGCAGCCGTCTAGCGGGGACCTGGGACATTCAGTACTTC. It specifies CASSRLAGTWDIQYF.

This sequence joins TRBV9 and TRBJ2-3; tentative D call: TRBD2 (6 bases). Trimming took off 2 bases at V and 6 bases at J, with 10 bases between the two ends. CDR1 SGDLS and CDR2 YYNGEE come from the germline V gene. This CDR3 contains 13 residues. Here the CDR3 reads CASSVSGGDTQYF. CDR3 nucleotides: TGTGCCAGCAGCGTTAGCGGCGGGGATACGCAGTATTTT. The full variable domain, completed using reference TRBV9 and TRBJ2-3, is DSGVTQTPKHLITATGQRVTLRCSPRSGDLSVYWYQQSLDQGLQFLIQYYNGEERAKGNILERFSAQQFPDLHSELNLSSLELGDSALYFCASSVSGGDTQYFGPGTRLTVL.

This clone appeared once. The gene calls are TRBV4-1 and TRBJ1-2; D not certain. Per the germline V gene, CDR1 is MGHRA and CDR2 is YSYEKL. The CDR3 sequence is 13 residues long. V shed 7 bases and J shed 2 bases, with 11 bases lying between them. The CDR3 spells CASTHGANYGYTF. CDR3 sequence (DNA): TGCGCCAGCACCCACGGTGCCAACTATGGCTACACCTTC.

The gene calls are TRBV27 and TRBJ1-1; D is unresolved. V lost 5 bases, J lost 0 bases, and 10 bases lay in between. CDR3 length: 14 amino acids. Germline CDR1 MNHEY, CDR2 SMNVEV (reference sequence). CDR3 sequence reads: CASSQTRLNTEAFF. CDR3 DNA: TGTGCCAGCAGTCAGACTCGCCTGAACACTGAAGCTTTCTTT.

The chain joins TRBV29-1 to TRBJ1-2, with 8 bases matching TRBD1. V was pared by 3 bases and J by 6 bases, with 9 bases of the junction left unmatched. The CDR3 sequence is 14 residues long. CDR1 is SQVTM and CDR2 is ANQGSEA in the germline V gene. CDR3 DNA sequence: TGCAGCGTTGATTGGAGAGACAGGGGTGATGGCTACACCTTC. It yields the protein CSVDWRDRGDGYTF.

V usage is TRBV29-1 and J usage is TRBJ2-6, with a weak D call TRBD1 (6 bases). Germline assignment: CDR1 SQVTM and CDR2 ANQGSEA. V lost 8 bases and J lost 2, with 10 bases in between. CDR3 length equals 13 residues. CDR3 sequence (DNA): TGCAGCTGCTACAGGGCTGGGGCCAACGTCCTGACTTTC. Encoded protein: CSCYRAGANVLTF. Based on the CDR3 plus reference TRBV29-1 and TRBJ2-6, the full variable domain is SAVISQKPSRDICQRGTSLTIQCQVDSQVTMMFWYRQQPGQSLTLIATANQGSEATYESGFVIDKFPISRPNLTFSTLTVSNMSPEDSSIYLCSCYRAGANVLTFGAGSRLTVL.

V gene TRBV6-5 combines with J gene TRBJ2-6; 7 bases agree with TRBD2. In germline, CDR1 is MNHEY, CDR2 SVGAGI. J lost 2 bases, V lost 6 bases, and 4 bases had no gene match. The CDR3 covers 15 residues. The chain's CDR3 is CASSNRGAGANVLTF. The CDR3 nucleotides read TGTGCCAGCAGCAATCGGGGGGCTGGGGCCAACGTCCTGACTTTC.

The chain joins TRBV10-3 to TRBJ2-2; TRBD1 matches at 7 bases. CDR1 is ENHRY and CDR2 is SYGVKD in the germline V gene. The V gene end was trimmed by 11 bases and the J gene end by 4 bases; junction bases not matched to a gene: 10. This CDR3 contains 14 residues. CDR3 DNA: TGTGCCGGGGGAAGGACAGGTGGCACCGGGGAGCTGTTTTTT. This encodes CAGGRTGGTGELFF.

This chain uses TRBV7-9 with TRBJ1-1, with D possibly being TRBD1 (5 bases). This CDR3 contains 12 residues. The V gene's germline CDR1 is SEHNR and CDR2 FQNEAQ (reference sequence). The CDR3 sequence: CAGALGNTEAFF. DNA of the CDR3: TGTGCTGGGGCGTTGGGGAACACTGAAGCTTTCTTT.

V is TRBV12-5 and J is TRBJ2-1; 7 nucleotides match TRBD1. There are 16 residues in the CDR3. With 5 bases clipped from V and 0 bases from J, the junction kept 7 bases outside the gene matches. Germline-derived CDR1 and CDR2 are LGHNT and FRNRAP. Written as DNA, the CDR3 is TGTGCTAGTGGTGCGAACAGGGGTCCCTCCTACAATGAGCAGTTCTTC. This translates into CASGANRGPSYNEQFF.

Regarding this clone: An end of the junction does not agree with germline; a read error may underlie this. The gene calls are TRBV7-7 and TRBJ2-7; TRBD2 might be the D (5 bases). Germline assignment: CDR1 SSHAT and CDR2 FNYEAQ (reference sequence). CDR3 size: 13 residues. As DNA, the CDR3 is TGTGCTAGCAGCCCGGCGGGCTTCTACGAGCAGTACTTC. This codes for CASSPAGFYEQYF.

The chain couples TRBV7-9 to TRBJ1-6, with 7 positions matching TRBD1. Germline CDR1 reads SEHNR; CDR2 reads FQNEAQ (reference sequence). With 5 bases clipped from V and 5 bases from J, the junction kept 3 bases outside the gene matches. This CDR3 region has 14 residues. The CDR3 DNA reads TGTGCCAGCAGCCCCGACAGGGATAATTCACCCCTCCACTTT. Its protein is CASSPDRDNSPLHF.

The gene calls are TRBV21-1 and TRBJ2-7; the DNA was not compared with TRBD1, the D call given in the table. TRBV21-1 has pseudogene status. This CDR3 comprises 14 residues. In DNA form, the CDR3 reads TGTGCCAGCAGGTATACAGGGACAGGCTACGAGCAGTACTTC. Translation: CASRYTGTGYEQYF.

In its sample, this clone was seen once. J is TRBJ2-3 and V is TRBV5-1; 10 positions match TRBD2. Per the germline V gene, CDR1 is SGHRS and CDR2 is YFSETQ. This CDR3 has 15 amino acids. V lost 4 bases, J lost 6 bases, and 8 bases stayed unmatched. The CDR3 DNA follows: TGCGCCAGCAGCCCCGGGACTAGCGCCTTGGATACGCAGTATTTT. Translating it yields CASSPGTSALDTQYF.

This clone was seen just once. The J gene is TRBJ1-1, the V gene TRBV7-8; 10 bases agree with TRBD1. V lost 4 bases, J lost 5 bases, and 7 bases stayed unmatched. The germline V gene has CDR1 SGHVS and CDR2 FQNEAQ. The CDR3 spans 15 residues. The CDR3 loop reads CASSSPGQGKTEAFF. The CDR3 DNA reads TGTGCCAGCAGCTCTCCGGGACAGGGGAAGACTGAAGCTTTCTTT.

The V gene is TRBV7-9, the J gene TRBJ1-2, with 8 positions matching TRBD1. The junction had 3 bases not matched to a gene; V was cut back by 1 base and J by 8 bases. Germline-derived CDR1 and CDR2 are SEHNR and FQNEAQ (reference sequence). The CDR3 covers 13 residues. CDR3 in amino acids: CASSLEAGGGYTF. The DNA for the CDR3 is TGTGCCAGCAGCTTAGAGGCAGGGGGCGGCTACACCTTC.

The genes are TRBV5-4 and TRBJ1-2, with D possibly TRBD1 on 6 matching bases. Germline V CDR1 and CDR2: SGHNT, YYREEE (reference sequence). V was shortened by 6 bases and J by 7 bases, with 16 bases between the two germline ends. There are 13 residues in the CDR3. The CDR3 spells CASTQTGTSGYTF. The DNA for the CDR3 is TGTGCCAGCACCCAAACCGGGACATCTGGCTACACCTTC.

CDR3 region: CASSDRQGASNQPQHF. The CDR3, as DNA: TGTGCCAGCAGTGACCGGCAGGGTGCTAGCAATCAGCCCCAGCATTTT. The chain joins TRBV6-1 to TRBJ1-5; TRBD1 might be the D (5 bases). The CDR3 totals 16 residues. Deletions cut 3 bases from V and 0 bases from J, with 12 bases between. CDR1 is MNHNS and CDR2 is SASEGT in the germline V gene.

This clone showed up just a few times. V gene TRBV2 combines with J gene TRBJ2-1, with a possible D match to TRBD2 (5 bases). Trimming removed 8 bases at V and 1 base at J, with 9 bases between. CDR3 length: 13 amino acids. Germline loops: CDR1 SNHLY, CDR2 FYNNEI. Here the CDR3 reads CASGRGSYNEQFF. The CDR3 DNA reads TGTGCCAGCGGCCGGGGTTCCTACAATGAGCAGTTCTTC.

V and J are TRBV9 and TRBJ2-7; D not certain. This CDR3 has 15 residues. V was trimmed by 0 bases and J by 3 bases, leaving 13 bases between them. Germline CDR1 SGDLS, CDR2 YYNGEE. For the CDR3, the DNA is TGTGCCAGCAGCGTAGACGCGTCGGTTGGCTACGAGCAGTACTTC. The encoded protein is CASSVDASVGYEQYF. Based on the CDR3 plus reference TRBV9 and TRBJ2-7, the full variable domain is DSGVTQTPKHLITATGQRVTLRCSPRSGDLSVYWYQQSLDQGLQFLIQYYNGEERAKGNILERFSAQQFPDLHSELNLSSLELGDSALYFCASSVDASVGYEQYFGPGTRLTVT.

The chain is built from TRBV5-1 and TRBJ2-3; a weak D match, TRBD1 (5 bases). The germline V and J ends were trimmed by 0 bases and 2 bases, with 10 bases remaining between them. The V gene's germline CDR1 is SGHRS and CDR2 YFSETQ. The CDR3 contains 15 residues. The CDR3 DNA is TGCGCCAGCAGCTTGGTAGGGGCACACACAGATACGCAGTATTTT. Translated, it gives CASSLVGAHTDTQYF.

CDR3 nucleotide sequence: TGTGCCATCAGCTCCGGGACAGGGGGGTTTGGAAACACCATATATTTT. Amino acids: CAISSGTGGFGNTIYF. The V call is TRBV10-3, the J call TRBJ1-3, with 11 nucleotides matching TRBD1. Germline V gene data show CDR1 as ENHRY and CDR2 as SYGVKD. The CDR3 totals 16 residues. Trimming took 6 bases from V and 3 from J; bases not matched to a gene: 7.

The chain carries TRBV19 and TRBJ1-1; D is unclear. The CDR3 spans 15 residues. Trimming left V 5 bases short and J 2 bases short, with 15 bases between. From germline, CDR1 is LNHDA and CDR2 SQIVND (reference sequence). The CDR3, as DNA: TGTGCCAGTAGTCCCCGACCCGGGAGAAACACTGAAGCTTTCTTT. Its translation: CASSPRPGRNTEAFF.

This rearrangement joins TRBV28 to TRBJ2-1, with TRBD2 matching over 12 bases. The CDR3 spans 14 residues. V dropped 6 bases and J dropped 9; count of bases not matched to a gene: 6. From germline, CDR1 is MDHEN and CDR2 SYDVKM. In nucleotides, the CDR3 is TGTGCCAGCAGCCATGGACTAGCGGGAAGTGAGCAGTTCTTC. Its translation: CASSHGLAGSEQFF.